Listed below are T cell receptor beta chains from one sample, sequenced in a study of T-cell reconstitution after alpha-beta-depleted transplantation in children. TCRdb processed the PCR reads anew with MiXCR; each CDR3 protein has one entry. The sample carries around 600,000 distinct CDR3 sequences, 23% recorded once. Here the sequenced sample was PBMCs, mostly from graft donor cells, taken 360 days after TCRalphabeta/CD19-depleted stem cell transplant. The receptor source for this set is a boy in the first two years of life who had a stem cell transplant for acute myeloid leukemia, so the T cells may come from the graft donor. Both conserved end residues are trimmed from each CDR3. Fields, in order: J gene, V gene, CDR3 length, CDR3 protein.

TRBJ2-6 | TRBV6-1 | 14 | ASRKSRASGANVLT
TRBJ1-5 | TRBV12-3/TRBV12-4 | 18 | ASSSIPPFSQGPPDQPQH
TRBJ2-7 | TRBV12-3/TRBV12-4 | 13 | ASSRQRGSSYEQY
TRBJ2-7 | TRBV27 | 13 | ASSPGPGSTYEQY
TRBJ2-3 | TRBV20-1 | 12 | SASRQGKTDTQY
TRBJ1-1 | TRBV29-1 | 13 | SVVSGRRGSTEAF
TRBJ2-3 | TRBV6-6 | 9 | ASSKQDTQY
TRBJ1-2 | TRBV20-1 | 11 | SARAGTDYGYT
TRBJ2-7 | TRBV7-2 | 12 | ASSLERRAYEQY
TRBJ2-1 | TRBV6-4 | 20 | ASSDPRDPSTGGGRMNDGQF
TRBJ1-5 | TRBV20-1 | 13 | SARVNSWGNQPQH
TRBJ2-1 | TRBV25-1 | 13 | ASSETRTQYNEQF
TRBJ1-5 | TRBV6-5 | 15 | ASSYFYRETAHQPQH
TRBJ2-1 | TRBV24-1 | 17 | ATSEGDRGRGGRYNEQF
TRBJ1-3 | TRBV7-2 | 14 | ASSLEHASSGNTIY
TRBJ2-4 | TRBV29-1 | 12 | SVEGTVGKNIQY
TRBJ1-1 | TRBV10-3 | 14 | AISEYKTGMGTEAF
TRBJ2-7 | TRBV12-3/TRBV12-4 | 12 | ASRLAVSSYEQY
TRBJ2-3 | TRBV7-8 | 14 | ASSPGGGPIPDTQY
TRBJ2-1 | TRBV20-1 | 9 | SVRTRGHMV
TRBJ1-6 | TRBV20-1 | 16 | SASGTDRRSSYNSPLH
TRBJ2-5 | TRBV5-4 | 11 | ASSLSWKETQY
TRBJ2-3 | TRBV18 | 14 | ASSHLREKRDRVAY
TRBJ1-4 | TRBV7-9 | 13 | ASSSRQGAREKLF
TRBJ2-1 | TRBV28 | 12 | ASRRLANSNEQF
TRBJ1-1 | TRBV6-5 | 12 | ASSSGQGRTEAF
TRBJ1-2 | TRBV6-2/TRBV6-3 | 10 | ASSYSGYGYT
TRBJ1-1 | TRBV7-9 | 13 | ASSLRGRMNTEAF
TRBJ2-5 | TRBV5-1 | 14 | ASSLNSGTDQETQY
TRBJ2-7 | TRBV5-1 | 12 | ASSLEHSSREQY
TRBJ2-5 | TRBV28 | 14 | ASSLSPAWGQETQY
TRBJ2-7 | TRBV24-1 | 14 | ATSPCGTTGSYEQY
TRBJ1-1 | TRBV5-1 | 11 | ASSLEGFIGAF
TRBJ2-1 | TRBV6-5 | 14 | ASSYRDTLSYNEQF
TRBJ2-7 | TRBV13 | 13 | ASSLEASGPYEQY
TRBJ1-2 | TRBV15 | 9 | ATSSPGGYT
TRBJ1-4 | TRBV12-3/TRBV12-4 | 12 | ASSRDSFGEKLF
TRBJ2-1 | TRBV12-3/TRBV12-4 | 22 | ASSLEYVDKGQGDSGGADNEQF
TRBJ2-6 | TRBV7-9 | 15 | ASSSSRIASGANVLT
TRBJ1-2 | TRBV6-5 | 11 | ASSYSGGYGYT
TRBJ2-5 | TRBV7-2 | 12 | ASSLGGTKETQY
TRBJ2-2 | TRBV12-3/TRBV12-4 | 13 | ASSPPGTGSGELF
TRBJ1-1 | TRBV4-3 | 16 | ASSQAVVVGLSNTEAF
TRBJ1-1 | TRBV6-5 | 11 | ASSYGPANEAF